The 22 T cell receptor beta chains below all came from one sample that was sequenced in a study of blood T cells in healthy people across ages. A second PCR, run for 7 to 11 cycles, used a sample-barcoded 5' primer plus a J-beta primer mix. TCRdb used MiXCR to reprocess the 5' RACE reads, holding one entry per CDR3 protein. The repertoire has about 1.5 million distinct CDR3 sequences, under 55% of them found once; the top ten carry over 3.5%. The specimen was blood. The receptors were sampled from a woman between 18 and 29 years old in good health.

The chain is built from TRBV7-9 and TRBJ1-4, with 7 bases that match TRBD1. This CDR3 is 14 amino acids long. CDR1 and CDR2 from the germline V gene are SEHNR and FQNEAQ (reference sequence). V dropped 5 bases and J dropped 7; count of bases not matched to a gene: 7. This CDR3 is CASSVTGFVEKLFF. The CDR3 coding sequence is TGTGCCAGCAGCGTGACAGGGTTTGTTGAAAAACTGTTTTTT. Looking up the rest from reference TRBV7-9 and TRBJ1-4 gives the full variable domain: DTGVSQNPRHKITKRGQNVTFRCDPISEHNRLYWYRQTLGQGPEFLTYFQNEAQLEKSRLLSDRFSAERPKGSFSTLEIQRTEQGDSAMYLCASSVTGFVEKLFFGSGTQLSVL.

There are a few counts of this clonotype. CDR3 bases: TGTGCCAGCAGTTCCTGGACTAGCGGGGGGTACAATGAGCAGTACTTC. It translates to CASSSWTSGGYNEQYF. This rearrangement joins TRBV6-2 or TRBV6-3 to TRBJ2-1; 14 nucleotides align to TRBD2. The DNA end is more similar to TRBJ2-7, so the J call may be wrong. CDR3 length: 16 residues. From germline, CDR1 is MNHEY and CDR2 SVGEGT.

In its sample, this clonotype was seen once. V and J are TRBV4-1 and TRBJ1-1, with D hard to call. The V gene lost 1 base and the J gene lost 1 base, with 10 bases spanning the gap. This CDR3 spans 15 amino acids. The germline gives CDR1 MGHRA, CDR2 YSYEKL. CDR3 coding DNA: TGCGCCAGCAGCCAAGGATTCGGGTGGAACACTGAAGCTTTCTTT. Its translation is CASSQGFGWNTEAFF.

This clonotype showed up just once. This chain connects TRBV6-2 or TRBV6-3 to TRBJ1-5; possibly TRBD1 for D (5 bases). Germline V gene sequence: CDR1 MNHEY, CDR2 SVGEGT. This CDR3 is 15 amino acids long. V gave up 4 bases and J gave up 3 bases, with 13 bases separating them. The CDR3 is CASSSLGRDNQPQHF. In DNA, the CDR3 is TGTGCCAGCAGTTCCCTGGGCAGGGACAATCAGCCCCAGCATTTT.

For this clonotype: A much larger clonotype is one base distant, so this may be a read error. The CDR3, as DNA: TGTGCCAGCAGCTTGTTTGCTAGCCCTAACAGTGAGCAGTACTTC. Translation: CASSLFASPNSEQYF. This rearrangement joins TRBV7-2 to TRBJ2-5, with D maybe TRBD2 (5 bases). Germline CDR1 is SGHTA and CDR2 is FQGNSA. The length of the CDR3 is 15 residues. V lost 3 bases and J 11 bases, leaving 22 bases between the germline ends.

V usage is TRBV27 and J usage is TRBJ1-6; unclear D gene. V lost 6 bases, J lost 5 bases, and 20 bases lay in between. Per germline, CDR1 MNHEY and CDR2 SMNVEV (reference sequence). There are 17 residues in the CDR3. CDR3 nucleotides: TGTGCCAGCAGGACCGTCCGGTCGATCGCGGATAATTCACCCCTCCACTTT. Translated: CASRTVRSIADNSPLHF.

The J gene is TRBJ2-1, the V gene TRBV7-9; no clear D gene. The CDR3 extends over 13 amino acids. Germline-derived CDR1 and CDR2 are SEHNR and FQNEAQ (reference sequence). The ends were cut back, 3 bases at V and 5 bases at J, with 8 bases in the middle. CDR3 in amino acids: CASSFTANNEQFF. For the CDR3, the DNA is TGTGCCAGCAGCTTCACGGCAAACAATGAGCAGTTCTTC. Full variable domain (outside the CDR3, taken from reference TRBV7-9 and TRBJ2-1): DTGVSQNPRHKITKRGQNVTFRCDPISEHNRLYWYRQTLGQGPEFLTYFQNEAQLEKSRLLSDRFSAERPKGSFSTLEIQRTEQGDSAMYLCASSFTANNEQFFGPGTRLTVL.

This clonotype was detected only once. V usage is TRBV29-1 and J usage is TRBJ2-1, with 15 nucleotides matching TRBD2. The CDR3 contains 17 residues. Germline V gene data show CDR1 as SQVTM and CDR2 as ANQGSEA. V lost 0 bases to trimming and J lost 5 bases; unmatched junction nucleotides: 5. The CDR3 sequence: CSVEERTSGREDNEQFF. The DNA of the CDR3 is TGCAGCGTTGAAGAGCGGACTAGCGGGAGGGAAGACAATGAGCAGTTCTTC.

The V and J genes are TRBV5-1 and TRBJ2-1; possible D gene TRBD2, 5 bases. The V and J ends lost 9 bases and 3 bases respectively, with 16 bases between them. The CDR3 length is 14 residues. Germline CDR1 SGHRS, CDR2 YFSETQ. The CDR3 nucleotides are TGCGCCACCTCCCCTCCAGGAGGCTACAATGAGCAGTTCTTC. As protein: CATSPPGGYNEQFF. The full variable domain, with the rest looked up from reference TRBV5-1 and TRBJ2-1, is KAGVTQTPRYLIKTRGQQVTLSCSPISGHRSVSWYQQTPGQGLQFLFEYFSETQRNKGNFPGRFSGRQFSNSRSEMNVSTLELGDSALYLCATSPPGGYNEQFFGPGTRLTVL.

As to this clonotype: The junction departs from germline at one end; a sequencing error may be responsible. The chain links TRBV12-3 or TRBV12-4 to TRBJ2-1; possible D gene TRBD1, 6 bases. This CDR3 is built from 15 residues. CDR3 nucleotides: TGTGCCAGCACCTCAAAGGACAGTCCCTACACTGAGCAGTTCTTC. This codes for CASTSKDSPYTEQFF.

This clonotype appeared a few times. Here the CDR3 DNA reads TGTGCCAGCAGCAAGGCGGCCAAGAACACTGAAGCTTTCTTT. Translating gives CASSKAAKNTEAFF. This chain joins TRBV21-1 and TRBJ1-1. TRBV21-1 is marked as a pseudogene. There are 14 residues in the CDR3.

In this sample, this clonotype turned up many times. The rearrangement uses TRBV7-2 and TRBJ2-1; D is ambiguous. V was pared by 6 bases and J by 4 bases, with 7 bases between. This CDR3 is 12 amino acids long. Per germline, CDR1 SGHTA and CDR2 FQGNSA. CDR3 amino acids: CASSTLYNEQFF. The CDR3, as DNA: TGTGCCAGCAGTACACTTTACAATGAGCAGTTCTTC.

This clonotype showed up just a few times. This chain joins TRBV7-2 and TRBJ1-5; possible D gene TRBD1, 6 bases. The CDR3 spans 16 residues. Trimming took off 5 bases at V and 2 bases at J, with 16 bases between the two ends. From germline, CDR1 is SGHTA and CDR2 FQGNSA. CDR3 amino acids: CASSPAPTGRNQPQHF. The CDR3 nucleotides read TGTGCCAGCAGCCCCGCCCCGACAGGCCGCAATCAGCCCCAGCATTTT.

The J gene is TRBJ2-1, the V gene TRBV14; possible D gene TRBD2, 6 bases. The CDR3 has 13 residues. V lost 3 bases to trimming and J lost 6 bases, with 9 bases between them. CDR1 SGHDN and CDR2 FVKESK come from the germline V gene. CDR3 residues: CASSQGLFNEQFF. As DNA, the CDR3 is TGTGCCAGCAGCCAGGGACTTTTCAATGAGCAGTTCTTC. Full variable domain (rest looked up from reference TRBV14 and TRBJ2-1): EAGVTQFPSHSVIEKGQTVTLRCDPISGHDNLYWYRRVMGKEIKFLLHFVKESKQDESGMPNNRFLAERTGGTYSTLKVQPAELEDSGVYFCASSQGLFNEQFFGPGTRLTVL.

This CDR3 is CASSMGGLAGGGTDTQYF. The CDR3 bases are TGCGCCAGCAGCATGGGGGGACTAGCGGGAGGAGGCACAGATACGCAGTATTTT. The genes are TRBV5-1 and TRBJ2-3; 15 bases are a match to TRBD2. CDR3 length: 18 residues. Trimming removed 4 bases from V and 1 base from J; junction bases left unmatched: 7. The germline V gene has CDR1 SGHRS and CDR2 YFSETQ.

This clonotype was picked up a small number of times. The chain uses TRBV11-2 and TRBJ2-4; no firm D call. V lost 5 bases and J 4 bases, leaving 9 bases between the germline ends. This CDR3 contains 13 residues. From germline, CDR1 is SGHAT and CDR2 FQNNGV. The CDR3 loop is CASSHLKKNIQYF. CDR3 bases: TGTGCCAGCAGCCACCTCAAGAAAAACATTCAGTACTTC.

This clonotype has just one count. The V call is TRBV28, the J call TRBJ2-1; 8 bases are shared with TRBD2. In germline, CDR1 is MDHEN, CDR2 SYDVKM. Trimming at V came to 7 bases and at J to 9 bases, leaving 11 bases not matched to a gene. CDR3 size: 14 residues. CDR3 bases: TGTGCCAGCATCCCGGGACTAGGGAGTGGTGAGCAGTTCTTC. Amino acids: CASIPGLGSGEQFF.

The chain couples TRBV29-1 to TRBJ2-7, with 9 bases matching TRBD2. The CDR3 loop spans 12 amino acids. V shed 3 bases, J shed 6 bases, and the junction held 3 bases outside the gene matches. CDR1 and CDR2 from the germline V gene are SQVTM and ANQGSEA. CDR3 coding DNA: TGCAGCGTTGATGGGACTAGCCGCGAGCAGTACTTC. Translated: CSVDGTSREQYF.

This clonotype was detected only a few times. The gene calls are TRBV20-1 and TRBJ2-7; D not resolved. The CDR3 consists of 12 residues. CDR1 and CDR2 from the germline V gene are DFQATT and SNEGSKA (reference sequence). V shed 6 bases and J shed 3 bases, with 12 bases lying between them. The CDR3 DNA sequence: TGCAGTGCAACAGATATCCACTACGAGCAGTACTTC. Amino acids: CSATDIHYEQYF.

The CDR3 coding sequence is TGCAGTGCTAGAGAAGGAGGACCGAGCTCCTATAATTCACCCCTCCACTTT. This codes for CSAREGGPSSYNSPLHF. V usage is TRBV20-1 and J usage is TRBJ1-6, with D uncertain. From germline, CDR1 is DFQATT and CDR2 SNEGSKA (reference sequence). The CDR3 sequence is 17 residues long. Trimming pared 0 bases from V and 0 bases from J, leaving 12 bases between.

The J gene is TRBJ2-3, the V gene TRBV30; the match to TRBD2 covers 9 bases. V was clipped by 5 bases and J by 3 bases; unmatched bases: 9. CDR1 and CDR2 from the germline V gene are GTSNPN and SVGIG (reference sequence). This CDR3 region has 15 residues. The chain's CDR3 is CAWAIAGVRTDTQYF. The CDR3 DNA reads TGTGCCTGGGCGATAGCGGGAGTTAGAACAGATACGCAGTATTTT. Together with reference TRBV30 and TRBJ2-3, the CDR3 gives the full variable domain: SQTIHQWPATLVQPVGSPLSLECTVEGTSNPNLYWYRQAAGRGLQLLFYSVGIGQISSEVPQNLSASRPQDRQFILSSKKLLLSDSGFYLCAWAIAGVRTDTQYFGPGTRLTVL.

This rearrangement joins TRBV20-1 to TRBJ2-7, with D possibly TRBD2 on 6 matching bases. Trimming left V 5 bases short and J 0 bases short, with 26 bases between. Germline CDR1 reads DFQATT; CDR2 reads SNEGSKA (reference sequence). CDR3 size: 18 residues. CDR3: CSASSLEAYSGRSYEQYF. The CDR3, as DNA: TGCAGTGCTTCCTCTCTTGAAGCCTATAGCGGACGCTCCTACGAGCAGTACTTC.